The 13 T cell receptor beta chains reported below all come from one sample, sequenced in a study of neurological immune-mediated disorders. Each CDR3 protein is one row after TCRdb ran MiXCR on the 5' RACE reads. The sample includes 40,000 to 55,000 distinct CDR3 sequences, around 3.3% of them seen just once. Sample: PBMCs. All receptors come from a woman aged 45-59 years with multiple sclerosis.

This clonotype showed up many times. The genes are TRBV28 and TRBJ2-1; 10 bases are a match to TRBD2. Germline values: CDR1 MDHEN, CDR2 SYDVKM. This CDR3 has 15 residues. Germline trimming cut 3 bases from V and 5 bases from J; bases unmatched to any gene: 4. The CDR3 reads CASSLSGRANNEQFF. The CDR3 region has the DNA TGTGCCAGCAGTTTGAGCGGGAGGGCTAACAATGAGCAGTTCTTC. Full variable domain (outside the CDR3, taken from reference TRBV28 and TRBJ2-1): DVKVTQSSRYLVKRTGEKVFLECVQDMDHENMFWYRQDPGLGLRLIYFSYDVKMKEKGDIPEGYSVSREKKERFSLILESASTNQTSMYLCASSLSGRANNEQFFGPGTRLTVL.

This clonotype was picked up many times. V usage is TRBV2 and J usage is TRBJ2-1, with 10 bases matching TRBD2. The CDR3 consists of 16 residues. V lost 2 bases, J lost 4 bases, and 5 bases stayed unmatched. Germline V gene sequence: CDR1 SNHLY, CDR2 FYNNEI. This CDR3 is CASSERTSGTYNEQFF. CDR3 DNA: TGTGCCAGCAGTGAAAGGACTAGCGGAACTTACAATGAGCAGTTCTTC.

This clonotype is large. The rearrangement links TRBV5-1 to TRBJ2-3, with a possible D match to TRBD2 (5 bases). CDR3 size: 13 residues. The germline V gene has CDR1 SGHRS and CDR2 YFSETQ. V lost 5 bases to trimming and J lost 4 bases, with 11 bases between them. This CDR3 reads CASRRESADTQYF. CDR3 coding DNA: TGCGCCAGCAGGAGGGAGTCGGCAGATACGCAGTATTTT. Supplemented by reference TRBV5-1 and TRBJ2-3, the full variable domain reads KAGVTQTPRYLIKTRGQQVTLSCSPISGHRSVSWYQQTPGQGLQFLFEYFSETQRNKGNFPGRFSGRQFSNSRSEMNVSTLELGDSALYLCASRRESADTQYFGPGTRLTVL.

This clonotype was observed many times. This chain links TRBV3-1 with TRBJ2-3; 12 bases align to TRBD2. This CDR3 comprises 15 residues. Trimming at V came to 4 bases and at J to 3 bases, leaving 2 bases not matched to a gene. Germline values: CDR1 LGHDT, CDR2 YNNKEL (reference sequence). CDR3 loop: CASSPLAGGTDTQYF. The CDR3 nucleotides read TGTGCCAGCAGCCCCCTAGCGGGAGGGACAGATACGCAGTATTTT.

This clonotype was recorded at least ten times. The chain is built from TRBV5-1 and TRBJ1-5, with a weak D call TRBD1 (5 bases). The CDR3 length is 15 residues. Germline V lookup: CDR1 SGHRS, CDR2 YFSETQ. V was cut by 4 bases and J by 4 bases, with 15 bases left in between. In DNA form, the CDR3 reads TGCGCCAGCAGCCCCAACGTTGGGGCAAATCAGCCCCAGCATTTT. Encoded protein: CASSPNVGANQPQHF.

This clonotype came up many times. V gene TRBV2 combines with J gene TRBJ2-5; 11 bases line up with TRBD1. This CDR3 has 14 amino acids. Germline loops: CDR1 SNHLY, CDR2 FYNNEI. The trim removed 5 bases at V and 5 bases at J, leaving 4 bases unmatched. The CDR3 sequence: CASSPGQGGETQYF. As DNA, the CDR3 is TGTGCCAGCAGTCCGGGACAGGGGGGGGAGACCCAGTACTTC.

This clonotype has a count of ten or more. The chain combines TRBV20-1 with TRBJ1-3, with 8 bases identical to TRBD1. The CDR3 consists of 15 residues. The V and J ends lost 5 bases and 0 bases, in that order; junction bases with no gene match: 6. Germline CDR1 DFQATT, CDR2 SNEGSKA (reference sequence). DNA of the CDR3: TGCAGTGCTCCCGGACAGGGATTCTCTGGAAACACCATATATTTT. Translation gives CSAPGQGFSGNTIYF.

This clonotype has a count of ten or more. The V call is TRBV6-1, the J call TRBJ2-1; 10 nucleotides align to TRBD2. The CDR3 loop spans 15 amino acids. From germline, CDR1 is MNHNS and CDR2 SASEGT. V dropped 5 bases and J dropped 3; count of bases not matched to a gene: 4. CDR3 loop: CASSRTSGNYNEQFF. The CDR3 nucleotides are TGTGCCAGCAGTAGGACTAGCGGAAACTACAATGAGCAGTTCTTC.

The table lists this clonotype with a few counts. The gene calls are TRBV6-6 and TRBJ2-7, with TRBD1 identical over 8 bases. Losses at the gene ends were 2 bases for V and 8 bases for J; bases not matched to a gene: 5. Germline V lookup: CDR1 MNHNY, CDR2 SVGAGI (reference sequence). This CDR3 contains 13 residues. The CDR3 here is CASSYPTGVQQYF. DNA of the CDR3: TGTGCCAGCAGTTACCCGACAGGGGTACAGCAGTACTTC.

This clonotype came up many times. This chain connects TRBV20-1 to TRBJ2-1, with D possibly TRBD1 on 5 matching bases. V lost 2 bases and J 1 base, leaving 15 bases between the germline ends. Germline-derived CDR1 and CDR2 are DFQATT and SNEGSKA (reference sequence). This CDR3 comprises 16 residues. As DNA, the CDR3 is TGCAGTGCTAGAATGGGGCGTATAGGGTCCTACAATGAGCAGTTCTTC. It encodes CSARMGRIGSYNEQFF.

This clonotype was seen at least ten times. The chain has TRBV20-1 and TRBJ2-7; 10 nucleotides align to TRBD1. In germline, CDR1 is DFQATT, CDR2 SNEGSKA (reference sequence). J gave up 4 bases and V 2 bases, and 5 bases lay outside the gene matches. This CDR3 is 14 amino acids long. Written as DNA, the CDR3 is TGCAGTGCTAGAAGACAGGGGGCAGGTTACGAGCAGTACTTC. Protein product: CSARRQGAGYEQYF.

This clonotype showed up many times. The genes are TRBV20-1 and TRBJ2-5; D may be TRBD1 (5 bases). The CDR3 has 13 amino acids. With 3 bases removed from V and 1 base from J, the gap between germline ends came to 9 bases. Germline assignment: CDR1 DFQATT and CDR2 SNEGSKA (reference sequence). The DNA of the CDR3 is TGCAGTGCTAGTCCAGGGTCCCAAGAGACCCAGTACTTC. Its translation is CSASPGSQETQYF.

This clonotype was counted at least ten times. CDR3 region: CSALAIVGREQFF. CDR3 sequence (DNA): TGCAGTGCCCTCGCAATTGTAGGTAGGGAGCAGTTCTTC. The chain recombines TRBV20-1 with TRBJ2-1; D not certain. The length of the CDR3 is 13 residues. Germline V gene lookup returns CDR1 DFQATT and CDR2 SNEGSKA (reference sequence). Trimming took off 6 bases at V and 10 bases at J, with 19 bases between the two ends.